One and the same sample provided the 28 T cell receptor beta chains below, sequenced in a study of T-cell reconstitution after alpha-beta-depleted transplantation in children. TCRbeta library preparation incorporated unique molecular identifiers. In TCRdb, the PCR reads were re-called with MiXCR into one record per CDR3 protein. Here the sample spans around 200,000 distinct CDR3 sequences, approximately 10% being singletons. Here the sequenced sample was PBMCs, taken before TCRalphabeta/CD19-depleted stem cell transplant. Source of these receptors: a child less than two years old with acute myeloid leukemia, due to receive a stem cell transplant.

This clonotype was observed at least ten times. Written as DNA, the CDR3 is TGTGCCAGCAGTGAAGCCCTGACAGGCGGATCCTACGAGCAGTACTTC. It translates to CASSEALTGGSYEQYF. The chain combines TRBV25-1 with TRBJ2-7; TRBD1 is a possible D gene (6 bases). CDR3 length equals 16 residues. The V gene lost 2 bases and the J gene lost 1 base, with 15 bases spanning the gap. Germline V CDR1 and CDR2: MGHDK, SYGVNS.

This clonotype came up many times. The chain uses TRBV24-1 and TRBJ2-1, with TRBD2 as a possible D gene (5 bases). This CDR3 has 15 residues. With 5 bases removed from V and 7 bases from J, the gap between germline ends came to 17 bases. Germline values: CDR1 KGHDR, CDR2 SFDVKD. In DNA form, the CDR3 reads TGTGCCACCAGTGGTTCGACGGGGAATGGTAATGAGCAGTTCTTC. As protein: CATSGSTGNGNEQFF.

This clonotype was seen at least ten times. The chain couples TRBV29-1 to TRBJ2-7, with TRBD1 matching over 9 bases. In germline, CDR1 is SQVTM, CDR2 ANQGSEA. The CDR3 contains 14 residues. With 3 bases clipped from V and 4 bases from J, the junction kept 7 bases outside the gene matches. Here the CDR3 reads CSVDLGQGPYEQYF. DNA for the CDR3: TGCAGCGTTGATTTGGGACAGGGTCCGTACGAGCAGTACTTC.

This clonotype was seen a single time. A read error may account for a junction end that differs from germline. J is TRBJ2-3 and V is TRBV6-1; D perhaps matches TRBD1 (5 bases). The CDR3 covers 14 residues. Germline loops: CDR1 MNHNS, CDR2 SASEGT. The CDR3 sequence is CASSDQSGADTPYF. CDR3 sequence (DNA): TGTGCCAGCAGTGATCAAAGTGGGGCAGATACGCCGTATTTT.

This chain connects TRBV7-9 to TRBJ2-1; 7 bases are shared with TRBD1. The length of the CDR3 is 12 residues. The germline V gene encodes CDR1 SEHNR and CDR2 FQNEAQ (reference sequence). The V and J ends lost 6 bases and 10 bases, in that order; junction bases with no gene match: 6. The CDR3 protein is CASSPPGQEQFF. The CDR3 nucleotides read TGTGCCAGCAGTCCACCGGGACAGGAGCAGTTCTTC.

Comment on this clonotype: Just one base apart from a much larger clone, this may be a read error. J is TRBJ1-1 and V is TRBV12-3 or TRBV12-4; 8 positions match TRBD1. The CDR3 extends over 14 amino acids. The CDR3 sequence: CTSTLRQGLTEAFF. The CDR3 nucleotides are TGTACCAGCACCCTTAGACAGGGGCTGACTGAAGCTTTCTTT.

The chain joins TRBV7-9 to TRBJ2-5; TRBD2 aligns across 8 bases. V dropped 6 bases and J dropped 2; count of bases not matched to a gene: 2. Germline V CDR1 and CDR2: SEHNR, FQNEAQ (reference sequence). This CDR3 has 13 amino acids. In DNA, the CDR3 is TGTGCCAGCAGTCGGGGGGGTCAAGAGACCCAGTACTTC. Amino acids: CASSRGGQETQYF.

This clonotype was counted ten times or more. The chain recombines TRBV7-2 with TRBJ2-2; 11 bases are shared with TRBD2. The V segment lost 4 bases and the J segment 8 bases; nucleotides outside the gene matches: 3. This CDR3 comprises 14 residues. Germline V lookup: CDR1 SGHTA, CDR2 FQGNSA. The CDR3 nucleotides are TGTGCCAGCAGCTCCACTAGCGGGAGTGGGGAGCTGTTTTTT. Amino acid sequence: CASSSTSGSGELFF.

The chain employs TRBV12-3 or TRBV12-4 and TRBJ2-5; no clear D. This CDR3 has 13 amino acids. The V and J ends lost 0 bases and 1 base respectively, with 3 bases between them. Written as DNA, the CDR3 is TGTGCCAGCAGTTTAGCGCCCCAAGAGACCCAGTACTTC. As protein: CASSLAPQETQYF.

This clonotype was observed a single time. The chain couples TRBV11-1 to TRBJ2-2, with 7 bases lining up with TRBD1. CDR1 is SGHAT, CDR2 FQDESV, per germline (reference sequence). The ends lost 2 bases at V and 7 bases at J; junction bases unmatched: 7. The CDR3 sequence is 15 residues long. CDR3 sequence reads: CASSLSQGDGGELFF. The CDR3 DNA reads as TGTGCCAGCAGCTTATCGCAGGGGGATGGCGGGGAGCTGTTTTTT.

This clonotype was recorded many times. The CDR3 sequence is CASSQDRDTYYEQYF. CDR3 nucleotide sequence: TGCGCCAGCAGCCAAGATAGGGACACATACTACGAGCAGTACTTC. The V gene is TRBV4-3, the J gene TRBJ2-7, with a tentative D call TRBD1 (6 bases). V was shortened by 0 bases and J by 3 bases, with 12 bases between the two germline ends. There are 15 residues in the CDR3. Germline lookup yields CDR1 LGHNA and CDR2 YSLEER.

This clonotype was picked up many times. The chain uses TRBV13 and TRBJ2-1, with TRBD1 matching 10 bases. Trimming took 5 bases from V and 8 from J; bases not matched to a gene: 6. CDR1 PRHDT and CDR2 FYEKMQ come from the germline V gene (reference sequence). The CDR3 sequence is 14 residues long. The CDR3 DNA sequence: TGTGCCAGCAGCCCAGGACAGGGGGGGTATGAGCAGTTCTTC. It specifies CASSPGQGGYEQFF.

This clonotype occurred many times. The V and J genes are TRBV28 and TRBJ2-7; TRBD2 agrees at 8 bases. The CDR3 spans 14 residues. V lost 5 bases to trimming and J lost 1 base; unmatched junction nucleotides: 4. The germline CDR1 and CDR2 sequences are MDHEN and SYDVKM. CDR3 region: CASSRSGASYEQYF. The DNA of the CDR3 is TGTGCCAGCAGTCGTAGCGGGGCTTCCTACGAGCAGTACTTC. Based on the CDR3 plus reference TRBV28 and TRBJ2-7, the full variable domain is DVKVTQSSRYLVKRTGEKVFLECVQDMDHENMFWYRQDPGLGLRLIYFSYDVKMKEKGDIPEGYSVSREKKERFSLILESASTNQTSMYLCASSRSGASYEQYFGPGTRLTVT.

The table lists this clonotype with many counts. The chain carries TRBV30 and TRBJ2-7, with D unclear. Trimming pared 4 bases from V and 2 bases from J, leaving 9 bases between. The CDR3 consists of 12 residues. Germline V gives CDR1 GTSNPN, CDR2 SVGIG (reference sequence). As DNA, the CDR3 is TGTGCCTGGATGAGGTACCCCTACGAGCAGTACTTC. Translation: CAWMRYPYEQYF.

This clonotype was recorded many times. The chain employs TRBV7-8 and TRBJ2-3; tentative D call: TRBD1 (6 bases). Between the trimmed V and J ends, which lost 2 bases and 2 bases, there was a span of 8 bases. The germline V gene encodes CDR1 SGHVS and CDR2 FQNEAQ. The CDR3 has 14 amino acids. For the CDR3, the DNA is TGTGCCAGCAGCTTACTGGGGGCCACAGATACGCAGTATTTT. This encodes CASSLLGATDTQYF. Full variable domain (remainder filled in from reference TRBV7-8 and TRBJ2-3): GAGVSQSPRYKVAKRGQDVALRCDPISGHVSLFWYQQALGQGPEFLTYFQNEAQLDKSGLPSDRFFAERPEGSVSTLKIQRTQQEDSAVYLCASSLLGATDTQYFGPGTRLTVL.

V gene TRBV11-2 combines with J gene TRBJ1-1; D remains unclear. The ends were cut back, 1 base at V and 4 bases at J, with 4 bases in the middle. CDR1 is SGHAT, CDR2 FQNNGV, per germline. The CDR3 extends over 12 amino acids. CDR3 coding DNA: TGTGCCAGCAGCTTAGTTGCCACTGAAGCTTTCTTT. Amino acids: CASSLVATEAFF. Complete variable domain (other parts from reference TRBV11-2 and TRBJ1-1): EAGVAQSPRYKIIEKRQSVAFWCNPISGHATLYWYQQILGQGPKLLIQFQNNGVVDDSQLPKDRFSAERLKGVDSTLKIQPAKLEDSAVYLCASSLVATEAFFGQGTRLTVV.

At least ten counts were recorded for this clonotype. The chain is built from TRBV3-1 and TRBJ2-1; D call uncertain. V shed 4 bases and J shed 4 bases, with 8 bases lying between them. Germline CDR1 is LGHDT and CDR2 is YNNKEL (reference sequence). The CDR3 is 13 residues long. CDR3 protein: CASSPRRYNEQFF. The CDR3 DNA follows: TGTGCCAGCAGCCCCCGCAGATACAATGAGCAGTTCTTC.

The sample holds many counts of this clonotype. The chain couples TRBV7-2 to TRBJ2-7; 7 positions match TRBD1. The CDR3 runs to 15 residues. Germline V gene data show CDR1 as SGHTA and CDR2 as FQGNSA. J lost 2 bases, V lost 1 base, and 5 bases had no gene match. The CDR3 bases are TGTGCCAGCAGCTTAGTTACACAGGGGACCTACGAGCAGTACTTC. Translation gives CASSLVTQGTYEQYF.

Ten or more counts support this clonotype. The rearrangement uses TRBV28 and TRBJ2-7; tentatively, D is TRBD1 (6 bases). The CDR3 spans 14 residues. Germline V CDR1 and CDR2: MDHEN, SYDVKM. V was trimmed by 8 bases and J by 1 base, leaving 15 bases between them. CDR3 coding DNA: TGTGCCAGCGGCCTTACAGGGCTTTCCTACGAGCAGTACTTC. Protein sequence: CASGLTGLSYEQYF.

This clonotype was detected ten times or more. No conserved phenylalanine or tryptophan is present at the end of the CDR3, so a read error is the likely explanation. No DNA is shown, since the ends of the CDR3 on it are uncertain; the CDR3 is the one TCRdb lists. The V gene is TRBV10-3, the J gene TRBJ2-1; the table names TRBD1, a call not compared with the DNA. Per germline, CDR1 ENHRY and CDR2 SYGVKD. The CDR3 adds up to 13 amino acids, both ends counted. CDR3 protein: CAISESFEGVAVL.

This clonotype was seen at least ten times. The chain couples TRBV5-1 to TRBJ2-1, with 9 bases identical to TRBD2. The J segment lost 7 bases and the V segment lost 4 bases, leaving 9 bases of the junction unmatched. The CDR3 has 15 residues. Germline CDR1 reads SGHRS; CDR2 reads YFSETQ. The CDR3 DNA follows: TGCGCCAGCAGCAGAATTAGCGGGAGTAAGAATGAGCAGTTCTTC. Its translation is CASSRISGSKNEQFF.

This clonotype was recorded a few times. The chain couples TRBV20-1 to TRBJ1-1, with D uncertain. V lost 0 bases and J lost 1, with 12 bases in between. The CDR3 loop spans 15 amino acids. Germline loops: CDR1 DFQATT, CDR2 SNEGSKA (reference sequence). The CDR3 sequence: CSARDHSGPNTEAFF. In DNA, the CDR3 is TGCAGTGCTAGAGATCACTCCGGACCGAACACTGAAGCTTTCTTT.

Regarding this clonotype: A much larger clone lies a single base off, so this may be a read error. This chain joins TRBV3-1 and TRBJ2-7; 7 bases agree with TRBD2. CDR1 and CDR2 (germline): LGHDT, YNNKEL (reference sequence). CDR3 length: 15 amino acids. Here the CDR3 DNA reads TGTGCCTGCAGCCAAGGGGTGCGGGGGAACTACGAGCAGTACTTC. Translated, it gives CACSQGVRGNYEQYF.

The table lists this clonotype with many counts. The chain couples TRBV20-1 to TRBJ1-4, with 7 positions matching TRBD1. CDR3 length equals 14 residues. V trimming: 5 bases; J trimming: 0 bases; junction bases outside the gene matches: 3. Germline CDR1 DFQATT, CDR2 SNEGSKA (reference sequence). CDR3 residues: CSAQTGATNEKLFF. In DNA, the CDR3 is TGCAGTGCTCAAACAGGGGCAACTAATGAAAAACTGTTTTTT.

This clonotype appeared many times. The rearrangement uses TRBV4-1 and TRBJ1-4; D uncertain. The CDR3 consists of 16 residues. V lost 4 bases and J 0 bases, leaving 12 bases between the germline ends. The V gene's germline CDR1 is MGHRA and CDR2 YSYEKL. CDR3 DNA: TGCGCCAGCAGCCGTCGACTGCTTGCAACTAATGAAAAACTGTTTTTT. It encodes CASSRRLLATNEKLFF.

In its sample, this clonotype was seen many times. The V call is TRBV7-2, the J call TRBJ2-2; D gene ambiguous. Germline lookup yields CDR1 SGHTA and CDR2 FQGNSA. The germline V and J ends were trimmed by 4 bases and 0 bases, with 9 bases remaining between them. The CDR3 is 15 residues long. CDR3 DNA sequence: TGTGCCAGCAGCTCCACCCAATCGAACACCGGGGAGCTGTTTTTT. Translation: CASSSTQSNTGELFF.

The sample holds a few counts of this clonotype. J is TRBJ1-6 and V is TRBV4-3; 8 bases are shared with TRBD1. The J segment lost 5 bases and the V segment lost 0 bases, leaving 3 bases of the junction unmatched. CDR1 LGHNA and CDR2 YSLEER come from the germline V gene. CDR3 length: 16 residues. CDR3 in amino acids: CASSQDGQGDNSPLHF. The CDR3 DNA sequence: TGCGCCAGCAGCCAAGATGGACAGGGCGATAATTCACCCCTCCACTTT.

The table lists this clonotype with many counts. This chain links TRBV5-1 with TRBJ1-5; D remains ambiguous. V was cut by 0 bases and J by 0 bases, with 7 bases left in between. Germline CDR1 reads SGHRS; CDR2 reads YFSETQ. The CDR3 runs to 15 residues. For the CDR3, the DNA is TGCGCCAGCAGCTTGGGGGCAGCTAGCAATCAGCCCCAGCATTTT. Its translation: CASSLGAASNQPQHF.